This TCR beta chain was captured in a study of regulatory T cells in long-lasting Graves disease. Background on the study: The criterion for persistent Graves' disease was over 5 years of antithyroid drugs with positive TSH receptor antibodies. Whole-study findings and limits: With persistent disease, TRBV28, TRBJ1-2 and TRBJ2-5 were the favored segments.

A single count supports this clonotype. What it binds is not known. A much more abundant neighbour one base away suggests this may be a read error. V shed 8 bases and J shed 5 bases, with 9 bases lying between them. CDR1 MNHEY and CDR2 SVGEGT come from the germline V gene. The CDR3 extends over 11 amino acids. The TCR beta library used iRepertoire HTBI primers with Arm-PCR amplification of CDR3. TCRdb re-called the multiplex PCR reads through MiXCR, storing one row per CDR3 protein. This table holds approximately 400,000 distinct CDR3 sequences, around 24% found once. Time point of the sample: persistent/refractory GD, antithyroid drugs over 5 years with positive TRAb. Construction of the TCR library relied on RNA isolated from PBMCs.

The chain has TRBV6-2 or TRBV6-3 and TRBJ2-5; either TRBD1 or TRBD2 may fit D (6 bases each). The sequence derives from a female donor with Graves disease. Sequences were derived from peripheral blood mononuclear cells (PBMCs), sampled when the disease was refractory, from a patient treated with antithyroid drugs. CDR3 amino acids: CASGGRETQYF. The CDR3 DNA is TGTGCCAGCGGGGGGCGGGAGACCCAGTACTTC.